One sample yielded the 28 T cell receptor beta chains listed below, sequenced in a study of T-cell reconstitution after alpha-beta-depleted transplantation in children. Unique molecular identifiers were used in preparing the TCRbeta library. TCRdb used MiXCR to reprocess the PCR reads, holding one entry per CDR3 protein. The data hold some 500,000 distinct CDR3 sequences, with around 17% observed a single time. The specimen comprised PBMCs from the stem cell graft donor, sampled from the stem cell graft. All receptors come from a human donor who donated a stem cell graft to a child with acute lymphoblastic leukemia.

This clonotype was counted once. A much larger clonotype is one base distant, so this may be a read error. This chain uses TRBV12-5 with TRBJ2-5; 10 bases agree with TRBD2. This CDR3 is 15 amino acids long. Per the germline V gene, CDR1 is LGHNT and CDR2 is FRNRAP. V gave up 5 bases and J gave up 4 bases; unmatched junction bases: 7. This chain's CDR3 is CASGPGTSARETQYF. CDR3 nucleotide sequence: TGTGCTAGTGGTCCAGGGACTAGCGCGAGAGAGACCCAGTACTTC.

The V call is TRBV7-2, the J call TRBJ2-3, with D possibly matching TRBD1 (6 bases). CDR1 and CDR2 from the germline V gene are SGHTA and FQGNSA. Deletions cut 2 bases from V and 2 bases from J, with 23 bases between. The CDR3 sequence is 19 residues long. The chain's CDR3 is CASSLSMDSQVILTDTQYF. Written as DNA, the CDR3 is TGTGCCAGCAGCTTATCGATGGACAGTCAGGTCATACTCACAGATACGCAGTATTTT. Full variable domain (remainder filled in from reference TRBV7-2 and TRBJ2-3): GAGVSQSPSNKVTEKGKDVELRCDPISGHTALYWYRQSLGQGLEFLIYFQGNSAPDKSGLPSDRFSAERTGGSVSTLTIQRTQQEDSAVYLCASSLSMDSQVILTDTQYFGPGTRLTVL.

The J gene is TRBJ2-5, the V gene TRBV3-1; 14 bases align to TRBD2. CDR3 length equals 18 residues. The J segment lost 1 base and the V segment lost 0 bases, leaving 4 bases of the junction unmatched. Germline V gene sequence: CDR1 LGHDT, CDR2 YNNKEL (reference sequence). The CDR3 DNA is TGTGCCAGCAGCCAAGATCGACTAGCGGGAGGGCCCCAAGAGACCCAGTACTTC. Translated, it gives CASSQDRLAGGPQETQYF.

This sequence joins TRBV30 and TRBJ2-3; D is unclear. V lost 0 bases and J 5 bases, leaving 15 bases between the germline ends. Germline CDR1 reads GTSNPN; CDR2 reads SVGIG (reference sequence). The CDR3 is 15 amino acids. Written as DNA, the CDR3 is TGTGCCTGGAGTGTTTGGGCAAAGTTGGGAGATACGCAGTATTTT. It yields the protein CAWSVWAKLGDTQYF.

This clonotype was counted only a few times. The V gene is TRBV20-1, the J gene TRBJ1-1, with 9 positions matching TRBD1. V shed 0 bases and J 10 bases; nucleotides not matched to a gene: 6. This CDR3 spans 13 amino acids. CDR1 DFQATT and CDR2 SNEGSKA come from the germline V gene (reference sequence). CDR3 DNA: TGCAGTGCTAGAGATCCCCGGACAGGGGCAGCTTTCTTT. Amino acids: CSARDPRTGAAFF.

The CDR3 coding sequence is TGTGCCAGCAGCTTAGTTGGTAGTGTGCCCTACGAGCAGTACTTC. It codes for CASSLVGSVPYEQYF. This chain links TRBV11-1 with TRBJ2-7; D remains unclear. The V end lost 1 base, the J end lost 2 bases, and 12 bases lay between the germline ends. Germline V gene lookup returns CDR1 SGHAT and CDR2 FQDESV (reference sequence). The CDR3 totals 15 residues.

This chain uses TRBV3-1 with TRBJ2-5, with TRBD2 identical over 8 bases. V was pared by 3 bases and J by 5 bases, with 8 bases of the junction left unmatched. Germline values: CDR1 LGHDT, CDR2 YNNKEL (reference sequence). This CDR3 is 15 amino acids long. The CDR3 coding sequence is TGTGCCAGCAGCCATATCCGGGAGGGCGGGGAGACCCAGTACTTC. This encodes CASSHIREGGETQYF.

This clonotype has just a few counts. The rearrangement uses TRBV6-1 and TRBJ2-6, with 12 positions matching TRBD1. With V trimmed by 4 bases and J by 0 bases, 4 bases remained unmatched. The CDR3 runs to 18 residues. Germline V gene lookup returns CDR1 MNHNS and CDR2 SASEGT. This chain's CDR3 is CASSGGTGGHSGANVLTF. The DNA for the CDR3 is TGTGCCAGCAGTGGAGGGACAGGGGGCCACTCTGGGGCCAACGTCCTGACTTTC.

In its sample, this clonotype was seen once. The V call is TRBV4-1, the J call TRBJ2-3, with a weak D call TRBD2 (5 bases). The CDR3 extends over 15 amino acids. V gave up 2 bases and J gave up 6 bases, with 15 bases separating them. Germline loops: CDR1 MGHRA, CDR2 YSYEKL. The CDR3 nucleotides are TGCGCCAGCAGCCAAACCGCGCGGGCCCTGGATACGCAGTATTTT. This gives the protein CASSQTARALDTQYF.

This clonotype was found a few times. This chain joins TRBV7-2 and TRBJ2-1; the D is unclear. The CDR3 spans 17 residues. V dropped 5 bases and J dropped 0 bases, with 17 bases sitting between them. Germline loops: CDR1 SGHTA, CDR2 FQGNSA. DNA of the CDR3: TGTGCCAGCAGCCCTTGGGTAGCCCGTATCTCCTACAATGAGCAGTTCTTC. Amino acids: CASSPWVARISYNEQFF. Using reference TRBV7-2 and TRBJ2-1 for the parts outside the CDR3, the full variable domain is GAGVSQSPSNKVTEKGKDVELRCDPISGHTALYWYRQSLGQGLEFLIYFQGNSAPDKSGLPSDRFSAERTGGSVSTLTIQRTQQEDSAVYLCASSPWVARISYNEQFFGPGTRLTVL.

The chain joins TRBV4-1 to TRBJ2-7; 9 bases line up with TRBD1. This CDR3 contains 16 residues. The germline CDR1 and CDR2 sequences are MGHRA and YSYEKL. The V and J ends lost 3 bases and 1 base, in that order; junction bases with no gene match: 7. The CDR3 nucleotides are TGCGCCAGCAGCCACCCAAGAGGGACAGGGTCCTACGAGCAGTACTTC. Translating gives CASSHPRGTGSYEQYF.

About this clonotype: The junction differs from germline at one of its ends, possibly a read error. The V and J genes are TRBV5-1 and TRBJ2-2; weak D call: TRBD2 (5 bases). This CDR3 spans 13 amino acids. The V gene's germline CDR1 is SGHRS and CDR2 YFSETQ. DNA of the CDR3: TGCGCCAGCAGCTTGGTTAGCACCGGGGAGATGTTTTTT. It specifies CASSLVSTGEMFF.

The rearrangement links TRBV5-1 to TRBJ2-1; D is undetermined. The CDR3 runs 14 residues. The V gene's germline CDR1 is SGHRS and CDR2 YFSETQ. V was clipped by 2 bases and J by 4 bases, with 10 bases between them. The CDR3 reads CASSLPSFYNEQFF. CDR3 DNA: TGCGCCAGCAGCTTACCTAGTTTTTACAATGAGCAGTTCTTC. The full variable domain, completed using reference TRBV5-1 and TRBJ2-1, is KAGVTQTPRYLIKTRGQQVTLSCSPISGHRSVSWYQQTPGQGLQFLFEYFSETQRNKGNFPGRFSGRQFSNSRSEMNVSTLELGDSALYLCASSLPSFYNEQFFGPGTRLTVL.

This clonotype came up a few times. One end of the junction does not line up with germline, which may come from a read error. V gene TRBV6-2 or TRBV6-3 combines with J gene TRBJ2-7; D may correspond to TRBD1 or TRBD2 (5 bases each). Germline V CDR1 and CDR2: MNHEY, SVGEGT. The CDR3 is 10 amino acids. The chain's CDR3 is CASSYSPGHF. In DNA form, the CDR3 reads TGTGCCAGCAGTTACTCTCCGGGACACTTC.

The chain recombines TRBV20-1 with TRBJ2-7, with a weak D call TRBD2 (6 bases). Trimming took 1 base from V and 7 from J, leaving 29 bases between them. The CDR3 length is 18 residues. From germline, CDR1 is DFQATT and CDR2 SNEGSKA (reference sequence). In nucleotides, the CDR3 is TGCAGTGCTAGAGGCGGCGCAAACCGGGACTCCTTCTCGGAAGAGCAGTACTTC. Amino acid sequence: CSARGGANRDSFSEEQYF.

This clonotype has just a few counts. The chain's CDR3 is CASSLPAGVEEQFF. CDR3 coding DNA: TGCGCCAGCAGCCTGCCCGCCGGAGTTGAAGAGCAGTTCTTC. This chain uses TRBV5-1 with TRBJ2-1; no clear D gene. The CDR3 spans 14 residues. Looked up from germline, CDR1 is SGHRS and CDR2 is YFSETQ. V was pared by 4 bases and J by 10 bases, with 18 bases between.

This clonotype has more than one count but fewer than ten. This chain links TRBV6-4 with TRBJ1-5; 7 bases are a match to TRBD1. Germline CDR1 is MRHNA and CDR2 is SNTAGT. V shed 3 bases and J 3 bases; nucleotides not matched to a gene: 5. This CDR3 contains 15 residues. For the CDR3, the DNA is TGTGCCAGCAGTGATAGACAGGGTTTCAATCAGCCCCAGCATTTT. Its translation is CASSDRQGFNQPQHF.

The rearrangement links TRBV18 to TRBJ1-4; D may be TRBD1 (5 bases). The CDR3 runs 14 residues. From germline, CDR1 is KGHSH and CDR2 LQKENI. V lost 2 bases to trimming and J lost 5 bases, with 9 bases between them. CDR3 coding DNA: TGTGCCAGCTCACCAACGGGGCCGAATGAAAAACTGTTTTTT. It specifies CASSPTGPNEKLFF.

The sample holds many counts of this clonotype. The rearrangement uses TRBV2 and TRBJ2-7; no definite D call. The V gene lost 6 bases and the J gene lost 0 bases, with 12 bases spanning the gap. The CDR3 length is 14 residues. Germline-derived CDR1 and CDR2 are SNHLY and FYNNEI. This CDR3 is CASSLGLYSYEQYF. The CDR3 nucleotides are TGTGCCAGCAGCCTTGGGCTGTACTCCTACGAGCAGTACTTC.

This chain uses TRBV5-5 with TRBJ2-7; no firm D call. Trimming left V 5 bases short and J 6 bases short, with 12 bases between. The CDR3 has 12 residues. Germline V CDR1 and CDR2: SGHKS, YYEKEE (reference sequence). The CDR3 is CASSYGFGEQYF. Written as DNA, the CDR3 is TGTGCCAGCAGTTACGGGTTCGGCGAGCAGTACTTC.

The gene calls are TRBV7-9 and TRBJ2-2, with TRBD1 matching 7 bases. This CDR3 is 17 amino acids long. With V trimmed by 8 bases and J by 4 bases, 16 bases remained unmatched. CDR1 is SEHNR and CDR2 is FQNEAQ in the germline V gene (reference sequence). The CDR3 loop reads CASSPPIRGQLTGELFF. DNA for the CDR3: TGTGCCAGCTCCCCTCCTATACGGGGACAGCTCACCGGGGAGCTGTTTTTT.

The chain is built from TRBV10-3 and TRBJ1-1; 7 positions agree with TRBD1. Germline trimming cut 4 bases from V and 0 bases from J; bases unmatched to any gene: 2. Germline-derived CDR1 and CDR2 are ENHRY and SYGVKD. There are 14 residues in the CDR3. CDR3 residues: CAISVQGVNTEAFF. The CDR3, as DNA: TGTGCCATCAGTGTTCAGGGGGTGAACACTGAAGCTTTCTTT.

Written as DNA, the CDR3 is TGCGCCAGCAGCCAGAGTAGGGGGGCTAGCGGGAGTAAGTACGAGCAGTACTTC. Translating it yields CASSQSRGASGSKYEQYF. The J gene is TRBJ2-7, the V gene TRBV4-1, with 10 nucleotides matching TRBD2. The germline V gene encodes CDR1 MGHRA and CDR2 YSYEKL. Germline trimming cut 3 bases from V and 4 bases from J; bases unmatched to any gene: 15. CDR3 size: 18 residues.

This clonotype was seen more than once but under ten times. The chain combines TRBV5-1 with TRBJ2-7, with D maybe TRBD2 (7 bases). The CDR3 is 17 residues long. V lost 4 bases and J 6 bases, leaving 26 bases between the germline ends. Germline V gene data show CDR1 as SGHRS and CDR2 as YFSETQ. The DNA of the CDR3 is TGCGCCAGCAGCACAAGATACCGGGACGGCGGGGGCGGCGAGCAGTACTTC. This codes for CASSTRYRDGGGGEQYF.

The chain links TRBV18 to TRBJ1-1; D not certain. CDR3 size: 16 residues. Trimming stripped 3 bases from V and 4 bases from J, with 18 bases between. CDR1 and CDR2 from the germline V gene are KGHSH and LQKENI. CDR3 sequence reads: CASSPAPTFGVTEAFF. DNA for the CDR3: TGTGCCAGCTCACCTGCACCAACCTTCGGGGTCACTGAAGCTTTCTTT.

The chain carries TRBV29-1 and TRBJ1-5, with 7 bases fitting TRBD1. Germline V CDR1 and CDR2: SQVTM, ANQGSEA. The CDR3 length is 13 residues. V was pared by 6 bases and J by 7 bases, with 9 bases of the junction left unmatched. Here the CDR3 DNA reads TGCAGCGTGGGGGACAGCCCCTGGCAGCCCCAGCATTTT. Its translation: CSVGDSPWQPQHF.

This clonotype was seen a few times. This chain joins TRBV9 and TRBJ2-7; maybe TRBD2 (6 bases). With 3 bases removed from V and 2 bases from J, the gap between germline ends came to 15 bases. The germline V gene encodes CDR1 SGDLS and CDR2 YYNGEE. This CDR3 has 15 residues. The DNA for the CDR3 is TGTGCCAGCAGCGAATCTCCGGGAGTTACCTACGAGCAGTACTTC. It encodes CASSESPGVTYEQYF. The whole variable domain, remainder taken from reference TRBV9 and TRBJ2-7, is DSGVTQTPKHLITATGQRVTLRCSPRSGDLSVYWYQQSLDQGLQFLIQYYNGEERAKGNILERFSAQQFPDLHSELNLSSLELGDSALYFCASSESPGVTYEQYFGPGTRLTVT.

The chain joins TRBV27 to TRBJ1-2, with a tentative D call TRBD1 (6 bases). This CDR3 region has 15 residues. Germline V gives CDR1 MNHEY, CDR2 SMNVEV (reference sequence). Trimming pared 3 bases from V and 5 bases from J, leaving 16 bases between. CDR3 sequence: CASSFNYRARYGYTF. The CDR3 coding sequence is TGTGCCAGCAGTTTTAATTACAGGGCCCGATATGGCTACACCTTC.